Shown below are 7 T cell receptor beta chains from a single sample sequenced in a study of graft-versus-host responses after intestinal transplantation. Some clones are missing from TCRdb's copy, which holds only in-frame ones; the method was immunoSEQ multiplex PCR. The sample shows 77,000 or so clones, 92% of them seen only once. This material consisted of PBMCs, taken 98 days after intestinal transplantation. The receptors come from a human patient who received an intestinal transplant, so some T cells may come from the graft donor.

The chain combines TRBV2 with TRBJ2-3; 9 bases are shared with TRBD2. Germline V gene sequence: CDR1 SNHLY, CDR2 FYNNEI. Unmatched junction bases numbered 9, after V lost 3 bases and J lost 2 bases. CDR3 size: 17 residues. The CDR3 DNA sequence: TGTGCCAGCAGTGATCCCCCGGGACTAGCTGACACAGATACGCAGTATTTT. Its protein is CASSDPPGLADTDTQYF.

The gene calls are TRBV6-6 and TRBJ2-7; the D is unclear. V was trimmed by 0 bases and J by 6 bases, leaving 9 bases between them. The length of the CDR3 is 13 residues. The germline CDR1 and CDR2 sequences are MNHNY and SVGAGI (reference sequence). The CDR3 nucleotides read TGTGCCAGCAGTTACTCGGGCCCAGGCGAGCAGTACTTC. Amino acids: CASSYSGPGEQYF.

V usage is TRBV7-9 and J usage is TRBJ2-7; 7 bases fit TRBD1. Trimming cost V 5 bases and J 2 bases; bases outside gene matches: 15. This CDR3 has 17 residues. Germline CDR1 is SEHNR and CDR2 is FQNEAQ (reference sequence). This CDR3 is CASSQELPPGQPYEQYF. The CDR3 DNA sequence: TGTGCCAGCAGCCAAGAATTGCCCCCGGGACAGCCCTACGAGCAGTACTTC.

This chain uses TRBV4-1 with TRBJ2-5, with D possibly being TRBD1 or TRBD2 (5 bases each). Trimming shortened V by 1 base and J by 1 base, and 19 bases separated the two germline ends. CDR3 size: 18 residues. Looked up from germline, CDR1 is MGHRA and CDR2 is YSYEKL. CDR3 coding DNA: TGCGCCAGCAGCCAAGTCCCCGCAGGGAGTTTCCCCCAAGAGACCCAGTACTTC. Protein product: CASSQVPAGSFPQETQYF.

The rearrangement links TRBV6-4 to TRBJ2-7, with D perhaps TRBD1 (6 bases). This CDR3 region has 13 residues. Trimming took off 3 bases at V and 3 bases at J, with 9 bases between the two ends. Germline assignment: CDR1 MRHNA and CDR2 SNTAGT. The CDR3 DNA reads as TGTGCCAGCAGTGAGGAGACAGGCTACGAGCAGTACTTC. This gives the protein CASSEETGYEQYF.

This rearrangement joins TRBV2 to TRBJ1-2; TRBD1 matches at 9 bases. V lost 1 base and J lost 8; bases outside the gene matches: 11. CDR1 is SNHLY and CDR2 is FYNNEI in the germline V gene. CDR3 size: 16 residues. CDR3 nucleotides: TGTGCCAGCAGTGAAGTTGGGGGGACAGGGATGGAAGGCTACACCTTC. This gives the protein CASSEVGGTGMEGYTF.

The rearrangement joins TRBV6-5 to TRBJ2-3; D is unresolved. This CDR3 region has 13 residues. V was cut by 3 bases and J by 7 bases, with 11 bases left in between. Germline V gives CDR1 MNHEY, CDR2 SVGAGI. The CDR3 DNA reads as TGTGCCAGCAGTTATGGTCCTGGGAATACGCAGTATTTT. Translating it yields CASSYGPGNTQYF.